The 2 T cell receptor beta chains listed next were all sequenced from one sample in a study of shared clonotypes between healthy human individuals. This table comes from immunoSEQ multiplex PCR, and its TCRdb copy is limited to in-frame clones, with some not included. The data show some 1,400,000 clones, roughly 96% seen once. The material sequenced was naive CD4+ T cells sorted from blood. Subset in this sample: CD45RA+ positively selected. These receptors were obtained from a man aged 25 to 45 in good health.

This clone was recorded a few times. The chain has TRBV6-5 and TRBJ2-1; D remains ambiguous. The CDR3 covers 13 residues. Germline CDR1 is MNHEY and CDR2 is SVGAGI. Trimming stripped 6 bases from V and 9 bases from J, with 15 bases between. CDR3: CASRRARWVEQFF. Here the CDR3 DNA reads TGTGCCAGCAGAAGGGCCCGTTGGGTTGAGCAGTTCTTC.

The chain combines TRBV28 with TRBJ1-3; D is uncertain. V dropped 5 bases and J dropped 1 base, with 6 bases sitting between them. The V gene's germline CDR1 is MDHEN and CDR2 SYDVKM. The CDR3 totals 13 residues. CDR3 nucleotides: TGTGCCAGCAGTGGGTTTTCTGGAAACACCATATATTTT. It is translated as CASSGFSGNTIYF.